Below, one TCR beta chain is given with its context. It has no known antigen specificity. No much larger clone is present one base from it, and per-base qualities are unavailable. Whole blood was collected in K2EDTA tubes by collaborating institutions according to the institutions' own protocols. For TCRbeta analysis, collaborators shipped samples in one of three forms: frozen whole blood, isolated PBMCs, or DNA extracted from either of those sample types. The entry originates in a study of blood T cell repertoires in COVID-19 (dated by TCRdb to about 2020). Describing the broader study: The collaborator samples originated in the United States, Italy and Spain and spanned the acute and convalescent phases of COVID-19. The repertoires were released in a freely available public database intended as a resource for research on the immune response to SARS-CoV-2. The prospective study material was composed of cDNA or gDNA derived from T cells, B-cell-depleted T cells, or PBMCs. The sample metadata nearly always contained a de-identified subject ID, COVID-19 status, age in years and sex. Samples came from the ongoing ImmuneRACE study (first 160 participants) plus 1,254 subjects from 6 global collaborators. Where available, HLA class I and class II types were taken from metadata supplied by the sample provider and were not determined by assay-based typing. Deeply sampled blood TCRbeta repertoires from subjects exposed to, actively infected with, or recovered from COVID-19 were included in the dataset.

TCRbeta CDR3 regions were amplified from genomic DNA by means of the immunoSEQ Assay, a bias-controlled multiplex PCR. Under the source paper's analysis protocol: The number of nucleated cells in each sample was estimated from the amplification of reference gene primers within the assay. To quantify the absolute abundance of each unique TCRbeta CDR3 rearrangement, sequence reads were collapsed and filtered. For each sample, productive Simpson clonality was calculated as the square root of Simpson's diversity index across productive rearrangements. The immuneACCESS repertoire file appears here via TCRdb, limited to in-frame rearrangements. These files lack a portion of the clones; in checked studies, under half of the deficit traces to unresolved V genes, and the cause of the others is not known. The V and J calls and the clone size are those of that table, but D and trimming were determined from the DNA. The sample table shows approximately 50,000 clones, and approximately 89% are seen once. The ten largest clones add up to roughly 10% of the sample.

The paper as a whole reports these results and caveats: The quantity of clinical and demographic metadata differed by source and by participant and was supplied without curation.

Via the germline V gene, CDR1 is SGHRS and CDR2 YFSETQ. The V end gives up 0 bases and the J end 6 bases, leaving 8 bases in the junction not matched to a gene. The CDR3, from cysteine to phenylalanine, totals 16 residues. Only the CDR3 DNA is retained, 48 bases long and in frame from the first base. The receptor comes from an elderly man with active or convalescent COVID-19. This chain is built from TRBV5-1 and TRBJ2-1, and 8 junctional nucleotides match TRBD2. Sequencing was done on a sample of peripheral blood. The base sequence is TGCGCCAGCAGCTTGGTGTCTGGACTAGCTTCCAATGAGCAGTTCTTC. Translated, this is CASSLVSGLASNEQFF.